Detailed here is one TCR beta chain. Its target is unknown. The 5'RACE method, run with constant-segment primers, produced TCR alpha and TCR beta cDNA libraries (carrying sample barcodes and UMIs). TCRdb re-called the 5' RACE reads through MiXCR, storing one row per CDR3 protein. The repertoire consists of some 210,000 distinct CDR3 sequences, with around 25% occurring once and the leading ten covering over 10%. This sample stems from a study of T-cell memory formation after mild COVID-19. Broader study findings: Unconfirmed was the SARS-CoV-2 specificity of second-wave clones that peaked on day 37. Pre-infection memory showed some responding clones, and this suggested that cross-reactive memory joined. Researchers report contracting CD4+ clones mostly in CM and EM, with CD8+ clones in EMRA.

This CDR3 has 13 amino acids. Germline values: CDR1 MNHEY, CDR2 SMNVEV (reference sequence). Trimming left V 7 bases short and J 7 bases short, with 16 bases between. The receptor's source is an adult woman who had mild COVID-19 (a few samples of this study predate the infection). Cell type and time point are not known. The chain couples TRBV27 to TRBJ2-5, with D perhaps matching TRBD2 (5 bases). Material for sequencing was PBMCs or a T cell subset sorted from them (not recorded which). In DNA form, the CDR3 reads TGTGCCAGCAAGGTCCCGGGTGAGGGGACCCAGTACTTC. The encoded protein is CASKVPGEGTQYF.